This TCR beta chain was captured by sequencing in a study of shared clonotypes between healthy human individuals. At the level of the study: The study used three CD4 naive, three CD4 memory, two CD8 naive and one CD8 memory plate per donor.

On this clone: No antigen is known for it.

Here immunoSEQ multiplex PCR was the method, and the copy in TCRdb shows in-frame clones only, minus some. Of about 610,000 clones in the sample, around 97% are singletons; the top ten hold about 0.06%. The CDR3 totals 14 residues. CDR1 is MGHRA and CDR2 is YSYEKL in the germline V gene. Trimming left V 2 bases short and J 6 bases short, with 11 bases between. The CD4+ fraction was divided into a CD45RA+ naive subset and a CD45RA-negative memory subset. Study observations and caveats: Memory subsets generally showed smaller estimated richness than naive subsets did. Four donors shared about 4.8% of their naive CD4 clonotypes.

The chain is built from TRBV4-1 and TRBJ2-1; D unresolved. Sequences were obtained from naive CD4+ T cells sorted from blood. Subset given: CD45RA+ positively selected. This clonotype originated in a woman aged 25 to 39 in good health. The CDR3 bases are TGCGCCAGCAGCCAACATCCTAGAAGCAATGAGCAGTTCTTC. Protein: CASSQHPRSNEQFF.